This is a list of T cell receptor beta chains from one sample in a study of vaccination and CD4 T cells after COVID-19. No antigen has been identified for these receptors. TCRdb redid the calling of the PCR reads with MiXCR, one entry per CDR3 protein. Seen here are some 22,000 distinct CDR3 sequences, around 68% observed once, and the top ten hold 23%. The input for sequencing was CD4+ T cells from blood, cultured in vitro, taken before SARS-CoV-2 vaccination. The receptors shown here come from a human donor who received a COVID-19 vaccine. Both conserved end residues are part of each CDR3. The order of the fields is J gene, D gene, clone size, V gene, CDR3 DNA, CDR3 protein. D genes are given only for firm matches. Expanded clones are given a class, and other clones once, few, many or no size at all.

TRBJ2-7	-	-	TRBV15	TGTGCCACCAGCAGAGATAGGGGTCTCACCTACTACGAGCAGTACTTC	CATSRDRGLTYYEQYF
TRBJ1-2	-	-	TRBV27	TGTGCCAGCAGGGGGAACTATGGCTACACCTTC	CASRGNYGYTF
TRBJ2-3	TRBD2	few	TRBV20-1	TGCAGTGCTAGAGTCGGCGGGGGGGCGACAGATACGCAGTATTTT	CSARVGGGATDTQYF
TRBJ2-5	-	-	TRBV10-3	TGTGCCACGAAACTAGGGGAGACCCAGTACTTC	CATKLGETQYF
TRBJ1-5	-	-	TRBV6-1	TGTGCCAGCAGTCGGGACGGATATAGCAATCAGCCCCAGCATTTT	CASSRDGYSNQPQHF
TRBJ2-3	TRBD1	-	TRBV20-1	TGCAGTGCTAGACAGGGGGCGGTAGATACGCAGTATTTT	CSARQGAVDTQYF
TRBJ1-1	-	few	TRBV7-9	TGTGCCAGCAGCTTAGAGGGGAGGACTGAAGCTTTCTTT	CASSLEGRTEAFF
TRBJ1-2	-	-	TRBV6-2/TRBV6-3	TGTGCCAGCAAGAGCGGGGGGTCCATGAGCGGCTACACCTTC	CASKSGGSMSGYTF
TRBJ2-4	-	-	TRBV7-2	TGTGCCAGCAGCTTCCCAGCGGGAAACATTCAGTACTTC	CASSFPAGNIQYF
TRBJ2-1	TRBD2	large	TRBV11-3	TGTGCCAGCAGCCGCGGGAGGGTCTCCTACAATGAGCAGTTCTTC	CASSRGRVSYNEQFF
TRBJ1-2	TRBD1	-	TRBV20-1	TGCAGTGCCGAGACCGGGACAGGGGATGGCTACACCTTC	CSAETGTGDGYTF
TRBJ2-5	-	-	TRBV5-1	TGCGCCAGCAGCTTTAAAGTGGGGGCTGGGGGCCTCAAAGAGACCCAGTACTTC	CASSFKVGAGGLKETQYF
TRBJ2-3	-	-	TRBV6-1	TGTGCCAGCAGGGGGGGCTTAGGCACAGATACGCAGTATTTT	CASRGGLGTDTQYF
TRBJ2-3	-	once	TRBV15	TGTGCCACCAGCAGAAGCAGGTGGGGGGATACGCAGTATTTT	CATSRSRWGDTQYF
TRBJ1-2	TRBD1	few	TRBV25-1	TGTGCCAGCAGTGGACAGGGGCCCAGGGCAAACTATGGCTACACCTTC	CASSGQGPRANYGYTF
TRBJ2-3	-	-	TRBV5-6	TGTGCCAGCAGCTTGGGTGATAGGGGCACAGATACGCAGTATTTT	CASSLGDRGTDTQYF
TRBJ2-3	-	few	TRBV6-1	TGTGCCAGCAGTGAAGGGGTTCTTGGCACAGATACGCAGTATTTT	CASSEGVLGTDTQYF
TRBJ2-1	TRBD1	-	TRBV27	TGTGCCAGCAGTTTGGGACAGGGGGCTGATGAGCAGTTCTTC	CASSLGQGADEQFF
TRBJ1-1	-	-	TRBV12-3/TRBV12-4	TGTGCCAGCAGTTTTTTTGCAGGGGCCACTGAAGCTTTCTTT	CASSFFAGATEAFF
TRBJ1-3	TRBD1	-	TRBV27	TGTGCCAGCAAACATACAGGGGGCACTGGAAACACCATATATTTT	CASKHTGGTGNTIYF
TRBJ2-3	-	-	TRBV19	TGTGCCAGTAGTTCAACAGGCATTGGGGTTTCAGATACGCAGTATTTT	CASSSTGIGVSDTQYF
TRBJ1-5	TRBD1	-	TRBV6-1	TGTGCCAGCAGTCGTGGACAGGGAGGCCAGCCCCAGCATTTT	CASSRGQGGQPQHF
TRBJ1-3	-	few	TRBV6-1	TGTGCCAGCTCTCGCAGGGGCGGGTCTGGAAACACCATATATTTT	CASSRRGGSGNTIYF
TRBJ1-1	-	few	TRBV5-1	TGCGCCAGCAGCCAGGACAGAGATTTAAGGGGGAACACTGAAGCTTTCTTT	CASSQDRDLRGNTEAFF